A selection of T cell receptor beta chains follows, all from one sample in a study of PD-1 blockade in classical Hodgkin lymphoma. Sequencing used immunoSEQ multiplex PCR; TCRdb keeps in-frame clones, though not all of them. The table has roughly 140,000 clones, 78% seen once; the top ten hold roughly a tenth. This sample comprised peripheral blood mononuclear cells (PBMCs), obtained before the second cycle of nivolumab. The receptors here all came from a human donor with classical Hodgkin lymphoma. Both conserved end residues are part of each CDR3. D genes are given only for firm matches. Size is omitted from some rows. Given values are once, few, many or a class for expanded clones.

TRBJ1-2,NA,NA,15,TRBV6-1,TGTGCCAGCAGTGAAATGGGCAGAGCTTACTATGGCTACACCTTC,CASSEMGRAYYGYTF
TRBJ2-7,few,TRBD2,13,TRBV6-6,TGTGCCAGCACCCTAGCGGGAGGTTACGAGCAGTACTTC,CASTLAGGYEQYF
TRBJ2-2,NA,TRBD1,15,TRBV9,TGTGCCAGCAGCGGGCGGACAGGGGGTACCGGGGAGCTGTTTTTT,CASSGRTGGTGELFF
TRBJ2-3,NA,TRBD2,18,TRBV7-3,TGTGCCAGCAGCATCGCCCCCATAGCGGGGGGGCCCACAGATACGCAGTATTTT,CASSIAPIAGGPTDTQYF
TRBJ2-7,NA,TRBD1,15,TRBV6-5,TGTGCCAGCAGTGGTGGAGTACAGGGGATAAGCGAGCAGTACTTC,CASSGGVQGISEQYF
TRBJ2-7,NA,TRBD1,14,TRBV5-1,TGTGCCAGCAGCCGACGACAGGGGTTTGACGAGCAGTACTTC,CASSRRQGFDEQYF
TRBJ2-1,few,TRBD2,16,TRBV7-9,TGTGCCAGCACCCCCGGATCTAGCGGGGCGAACAATGAGCAGTTCTTC,CASTPGSSGANNEQFF
TRBJ1-4,NA,TRBD1,16,TRBV9,TGTGCCAGCAGCGTAGGGACAGGGACCTTTAATGAAAAACTGTTTTTT,CASSVGTGTFNEKLFF
TRBJ2-3,NA,TRBD2,14,TRBV5-4,TGTGCCAGCAGCAGCGGGGGGGGCACAGATACGCAGTATTTT,CASSSGGGTDTQYF
TRBJ1-3,NA,TRBD1,15,TRBV14,TGTGCCAGCAGCCAACAGGGGGTTACTGGAAACACCATATATTTT,CASSQQGVTGNTIYF
TRBJ1-2,NA,TRBD1,15,TRBV27,TGTGCCAGCAGCCCTGCCGGGACAGGGGTTCGAGGCTACACCTTC,CASSPAGTGVRGYTF
TRBJ2-7,NA,NA,14,TRBV7-2,TGTGCCAGCAGCCGCGAGGGGATCGTCTACGAGCAGTACTTC,CASSREGIVYEQYF
TRBJ2-7,NA,TRBD2,14,TRBV9,TGTGCCAGCAGCATCGGCGGGAGTCCCTACGAGCAGTACTTC,CASSIGGSPYEQYF
TRBJ2-7,NA,TRBD2,14,TRBV7-9,TGTGCCAGCAGCTTAGCGGTGACTAGCGGGGGTTGGTACTTC,CASSLAVTSGGWYF
TRBJ2-2,NA,NA,14,TRBV7-2,TGTGCCAGCAGCGCACCACTCAACACCGGGGAGCTGTTTTTT,CASSAPLNTGELFF
TRBJ1-4,NA,NA,12,TRBV29-1,TGCAGCGGCTGCGACAGCGACTCAAAACTGTTTTTT,CSGCDSDSKLFF
TRBJ1-1,NA,NA,13,TRBV25-1,TGTGCCAGCAGTGAGATCTCGAACACTGAAGCTTTCTTT,CASSEISNTEAFF
TRBJ2-7,NA,NA,15,TRBV6-5,TGTGCCAGCAGTTACCCGAGGACAGCTCTCTACGAGCAGTACTTC,CASSYPRTALYEQYF
TRBJ2-5,NA,NA,14,TRBV5-6,TGTGCCAGCAGCTTAGACCCAGCCCAAGAGACCCAGTACTTC,CASSLDPAQETQYF
TRBJ2-5,NA,NA,13,TRBV9,TGTGCCAGCAGCGCGAGCGGTCAAGAGACCCAGTACTTC,CASSASGQETQYF
TRBJ2-5,NA,NA,11,TRBV20-1,TGCAGTGCTAGCTTGGGGGAGACCCAGTACTTC,CSASLGETQYF
TRBJ1-1,NA,TRBD1,15,TRBV6-6,TGTGCCAGCAGCTTACCGGGACAGGGGAACACTGAAGCTTTCTTT,CASSLPGQGNTEAFF
TRBJ1-4,few,TRBD1,15,TRBV2,TGTGCCAGCAGTGAAGCGACAGGGGAGGGTGAAAAACTGTTTTTT,CASSEATGEGEKLFF
TRBJ2-6,few,NA,16,TRBV4-1,TGCGCCAGCAGCCAAGATTGGCCGGGGGAGGTCAACGTCCTGACTTTC,CASSQDWPGEVNVLTF
TRBJ1-1,few,NA,13,TRBV10-3,TGTGCCATCAGTGAGGTGAGGGACACTGAAGCTTTCTTT,CAISEVRDTEAFF
TRBJ1-2,NA,NA,15,TRBV28,TGTGCCAGCAGTTTAGGGGATTGGGCTAACTATGGCTACACCTTC,CASSLGDWANYGYTF
TRBJ1-3,NA,NA,16,TRBV23-1,TGCGCCAGCAGTCAATCGGGGACGTCGCCGGGAAACACCATATATTTT,CASSQSGTSPGNTIYF
TRBJ1-3,NA,NA,15,TRBV7-2,TGTGCCAGCAGCTCAAGTGCAGGGATTGGAAACACCATATATTTT,CASSSSAGIGNTIYF
TRBJ1-4,many,NA,11,TRBV2,TGTGCCAGCAAGTATAATGAAAAACTGTTTTTT,CASKYNEKLFF
TRBJ2-3,once,NA,10,TRBV2,TGTGCCAGCAAGACCCTTCCCCAGTATTTT,CASKTLPQYF
TRBJ1-2,few,NA,15,TRBV11-2,TGTGCCAGCAGCCAAGACCGGACAGACCTTTATGGCTACACCTTC,CASSQDRTDLYGYTF
TRBJ2-1,NA,TRBD1,16,TRBV9,TGTGCCAGCAGCGCACCGGAGCCGACAGGGTACAATGAGCAGTTCTTC,CASSAPEPTGYNEQFF
TRBJ2-7,NA,TRBD2,17,TRBV7-9,TGTGCCAGCAGCGTCCGACCGGGACTAGCGGGGTTCGTCGAGCAGTACTTC,CASSVRPGLAGFVEQYF
TRBJ1-5,few,NA,13,TRBV19,TGTGCCAGTAGTGCACAGGGAGTTGGGCCCCAGCATTTT,CASSAQGVGPQHF
TRBJ1-3,NA,NA,14,TRBV5-6,TGTGCCAGCAGTATGACAATCTCTGGAAACACCATATATTTT,CASSMTISGNTIYF
TRBJ2-1,NA,NA,14,TRBV28,TGTGCCAGCAGTTCTACAGGGTTTGGAGTTGAGCAGTTCTTC,CASSSTGFGVEQFF
TRBJ1-1,NA,NA,14,TRBV15,TGTGCCACCAGCAGCTTAGGGCTTGTCACTGAAGCTTTCTTT,CATSSLGLVTEAFF
TRBJ1-3,NA,NA,15,TRBV11-2,TGTGCCAGCAGCCCTAGGGCCGGGTATGGGAACACCATATATTTT,CASSPRAGYGNTIYF
TRBJ1-3,few,NA,15,TRBV30,TGTGCCTGGAGTGTACGGTTGAGCTCTGGAAACACCATATATTTT,CAWSVRLSSGNTIYF
TRBJ2-3,NA,TRBD2,15,TRBV4-2,TGTGCCAGCAGCCCTCGGGGGGGGAGCACAGATACGCAGTATTTT,CASSPRGGSTDTQYF
TRBJ1-1,NA,NA,13,TRBV6-5,TGTGCCAGCAGCCCCAGGGAGAATACTGAAGCTTTCTTT,CASSPRENTEAFF
TRBJ1-3,NA,NA,17,TRBV4-2,TGTGCCAGCAGCCAAGATTTGATCGGCAGCTCGGGAAACACCATATATTTT,CASSQDLIGSSGNTIYF
TRBJ2-3,NA,NA,13,TRBV18,TGTGCCAGCTGGACTACGGCCACAGATACGCAGTATTTT,CASWTTATDTQYF
TRBJ2-1,NA,TRBD2,17,TRBV18,TGTGCCAGCTCACCACCGCGGCGGGAGGGCCTCGGGAATGAGCAGTTCTTC,CASSPPRREGLGNEQFF
TRBJ1-2,few,NA,12,TRBV7-9,TGTGCCAGCAGCATCCGGGACAATGGCTACACCTTC,CASSIRDNGYTF
TRBJ2-2,NA,NA,14,TRBV18,TGTGCCAGCTCACCCCAGGGGTACACCGGGGAGCTGTTTTTT,CASSPQGYTGELFF
TRBJ1-4,NA,NA,13,TRBV7-2,TGTGCCAGCAGCCGGGACTTTAATGAAAAACTGTTTTTT,CASSRDFNEKLFF
TRBJ2-3,few,NA,12,TRBV7-3,TGTGCCAGCAGCTTCACCGGGGATACGCAGTATTTT,CASSFTGDTQYF
TRBJ2-7,NA,TRBD1,16,TRBV4-1,TGCGCCAGCAGCCAAGAACGGGCGGGCGCATCAGGGGGGCAGTACTTC,CASSQERAGASGGQYF
TRBJ2-7,NA,TRBD1,15,TRBV5-1,TGCGCCAGCAGCCCGCCCGGAGGACAGGGGAACGAGCAGTACTTC,CASSPPGGQGNEQYF
TRBJ2-7,NA,NA,15,TRBV5-4,TGTGCCAGCAGCTTGGGATCGGTTAGCTCCTACGAGCAGTACTTC,CASSLGSVSSYEQYF
TRBJ1-3,NA,TRBD1,16,TRBV5-4,TGTGCCAGCAGCCAAGACAGCGGACAGGTAGCGAACACCATATATTTT,CASSQDSGQVANTIYF
TRBJ1-2,few,NA,13,TRBV6-1,TGTGCCAGCAGACCGGACCGCTTAGGTGGCTACACCTTC,CASRPDRLGGYTF
TRBJ2-7,NA,NA,14,TRBV5-4,TGTGCCAGCAGCTTCGGGCAGGGACCCTACGAGCAGTACTTC,CASSFGQGPYEQYF
TRBJ2-1,few,NA,13,TRBV28,TGTGCCAGCACCGGGGGACAGTTTAATGAGCAGTTCTTC,CASTGGQFNEQFF
TRBJ1-4,NA,NA,12,TRBV9,TGTGCCAGCGCGGGCGGCGGCGAAAAACTGTTTTTT,CASAGGGEKLFF
TRBJ2-1,NA,NA,12,TRBV7-3,TGTGCCAGCAGCTCATCAGGGAATGAGCAGTTCTTC,CASSSSGNEQFF